This T cell receptor beta chain comes out of a study of cytomegalovirus exposure and HLA in healthy donors. As regards this clone: Its target is not known.

Study results and caveats: The classifier, whose performance was assessed in both the original and validation cohorts, reportedly diagnosed cytomegalovirus status with high specificity and sensitivity.

Using immunoSEQ multiplex PCR, the repertoire was profiled, and TCRdb retains in-frame clones only, with some absent. The sample consists of about 160,000 clones, approximately 96% of them appearing once. V lost 4 bases, J lost 4 bases, and 8 bases stayed unmatched. The CDR3 sequence is 15 residues long. CDR1 and CDR2 (germline): SEHNR, FQNEAQ (reference sequence). The chain uses TRBV7-9 and TRBJ2-7; 9 bases match TRBD1. The sample was PBMCs. The TCR originated in a young woman in good health and CMV-seronegative. In DNA, the CDR3 is TGTGCCAGCAGCTCCTCCGGGACAGGGATGTACGAGCAGTACTTC. This codes for CASSSSGTGMYEQYF.